This section outlines one T cell receptor (beta chain) sequence together with its context. Antigen unknown. The data are from a study of shared clonotypes between healthy human individuals. Study-level background: A couple of women and a few men aged 18 to 49 made up the donors. Whole-study findings and limits: Relative to clonotypes present in all four donors, those not shared had lower generation probabilities.

This was a deep-level run. Assay used: immunoSEQ multiplex PCR; TCRdb lists only in-frame clones, some missing. Altogether approximately 1,500,000 clones are present, 95% to 99% being singletons, with the ten largest covering roughly 0.45%. Germline values: CDR1 SGHNT, CDR2 YYREEE (reference sequence). The CDR3 runs to 14 residues. Trimming took 2 bases from V and 1 from J, leaving 9 bases between them. Only Caucasian adults living in Nashville, Tennessee served as donors. This chain joins TRBV5-4 and TRBJ1-1; no firm D call. The receptor was isolated from a man under 40 in good health. The sequenced sample consisted of naive CD4+ T cells sorted from blood. Specified subset: CD45RA+ positively selected. As DNA, the CDR3 is TGTGCCAGCAGCTTATTTACTCAGAACACTGAAGCTTTCTTT. Translation: CASSLFTQNTEAFF.